Listed here are 28 T cell receptor beta chains from one sample, sequenced in a study of blood T cell repertoires in COVID-19. TCRdb keeps only in-frame clones here, not all; method: immunoSEQ multiplex PCR. The sample yields roughly 220,000 clones, approximately 90% seen once. Sequencing was done on a sample of peripheral blood. The receptors come from a woman aged 50 to 65 with COVID-19, enrolled during active disease.

The genes are TRBV24-1 and TRBJ1-2, with D perhaps TRBD1 (6 bases). This CDR3 region has 14 residues. Germline CDR1 KGHDR, CDR2 SFDVKD. V shed 3 bases and J shed 3 bases, with 10 bases lying between them. The CDR3 region has the DNA TGTGCCACCAGTGATGGGGGCTATCACTATGGCTACACCTTC. Its translation: CATSDGGYHYGYTF.

The rearrangement links TRBV5-1 to TRBJ1-4, with 10 bases fitting TRBD1. Per germline, CDR1 SGHRS and CDR2 YFSETQ. The V and J ends lost 5 bases and 0 bases, in that order; junction bases with no gene match: 7. The CDR3 is 17 residues long. CDR3 in amino acids: CASRRGQGWSTNEKLFF. The DNA of the CDR3 is TGCGCCAGCAGGCGGGGACAGGGGTGGTCAACTAATGAAAAACTGTTTTTT.

The chain recombines TRBV30 with TRBJ2-2, with D perhaps TRBD1 (6 bases). Germline V gene sequence: CDR1 GTSNPN, CDR2 SVGIG (reference sequence). V was trimmed by 1 base and J by 2 bases, leaving 11 bases between them. The CDR3 runs 15 residues. CDR3 DNA sequence: TGTGCCTGGAGTGGAACAGGGTATAACACCGGGGAGCTGTTTTTT. Translation: CAWSGTGYNTGELFF.

The chain recombines TRBV12-3 or TRBV12-4 with TRBJ1-2; D gene unclear. The CDR3 contains 13 residues. Trimming removed 2 bases at V and 1 base at J, with 5 bases between. The CDR3 region is CASSLRVNYGYTF. CDR3 nucleotide sequence: TGTGCCAGCAGTTTACGCGTTAACTATGGCTACACCTTC.

The V gene is TRBV6-5, the J gene TRBJ2-2; 11 positions agree with TRBD1. Germline V gene lookup returns CDR1 MNHEY and CDR2 SVGAGI. CDR3 length: 14 residues. Losses at the gene ends were 4 bases for V and 6 bases for J; bases not matched to a gene: 1. This CDR3 is CASSSGQGAGELFF. The CDR3 DNA is TGTGCCAGCAGTTCGGGACAGGGGGCCGGGGAGCTGTTTTTT.

The chain has TRBV30 and TRBJ2-2; TRBD1 aligns across 10 bases. V lost 3 bases, J lost 4 bases, and 5 bases stayed unmatched. Germline CDR1 GTSNPN, CDR2 SVGIG (reference sequence). The CDR3 has 15 amino acids. In DNA, the CDR3 is TGTGCCTGGAGGTCTTGGGACAGGGGCACCGGGGAGCTGTTTTTT. It is translated as CAWRSWDRGTGELFF.

V usage is TRBV5-6 and J usage is TRBJ1-5, with a possible D match to TRBD1 (6 bases). This CDR3 comprises 15 residues. V was trimmed by 4 bases and J by 3 bases, leaving 14 bases between them. Germline CDR1 reads SGHDT; CDR2 reads YYEEEE. Here the CDR3 DNA reads TGTGCCAGCAGCGCGCGCAGGGGCTCCAATCAGCCCCAGCATTTT. As protein: CASSARRGSNQPQHF.

The rearrangement joins TRBV9 to TRBJ1-1; a weak D match, TRBD1 (5 bases). Trimming took 2 bases from V and 4 from J, leaving 18 bases between them. The V gene's germline CDR1 is SGDLS and CDR2 YYNGEE. This CDR3 has 16 residues. CDR3 in amino acids: CASSVSSSVGGTEAFF. CDR3 nucleotide sequence: TGTGCCAGCAGCGTGAGTTCGAGTGTGGGGGGCACTGAAGCTTTCTTT.

V usage is TRBV25-1 and J usage is TRBJ2-2; D gene uncertain. The CDR3 loop spans 13 amino acids. Germline CDR1 is MGHDK and CDR2 is SYGVNS. The V end lost 5 bases, the J end lost 4 bases, and 8 bases lay between the germline ends. The CDR3 sequence: CASSPTATGELFF. The CDR3 DNA is TGTGCCAGCAGTCCTACAGCCACCGGGGAGCTGTTTTTT.

This chain uses TRBV18 with TRBJ2-5; tentative D call: TRBD2 (6 bases). The CDR3 has 14 residues. The germline V gene encodes CDR1 KGHSH and CDR2 LQKENI. V was cut by 2 bases and J by 0 bases, with 7 bases left in between. CDR3 DNA sequence: TGTGCCAGCTCACCAGGGGGGAACCAAGAGACCCAGTACTTC. Its protein product is CASSPGGNQETQYF.

The genes are TRBV6-6 and TRBJ2-3, with D maybe TRBD1 (5 bases). Deletions cut 0 bases from V and 5 bases from J, with 12 bases between. The CDR3 totals 15 residues. Germline V lookup: CDR1 MNHNY, CDR2 SVGAGI (reference sequence). CDR3 DNA sequence: TGTGCCAGCAGTTACTCGGTTGTCAGGGAAGATACGCAGTATTTT. It translates to CASSYSVVREDTQYF.

The chain carries TRBV19 and TRBJ1-2; D is unresolved. V dropped 5 bases and J dropped 8 bases, with 9 bases sitting between them. CDR1 and CDR2 from the germline V gene are LNHDA and SQIVND (reference sequence). The CDR3 is made up of 11 amino acids. The CDR3 nucleotides read TGTGCCAGTAGTTGGGGAGGCGGCTACACCTTC. This codes for CASSWGGGYTF.

The chain couples TRBV27 to TRBJ1-5, with a possible D match to TRBD1 (5 bases). The CDR3 spans 14 residues. The V end lost 2 bases, the J end lost 6 bases, and 11 bases lay between the germline ends. The germline CDR1 and CDR2 sequences are MNHEY and SMNVEV (reference sequence). The CDR3 region is CASSLDGGTQPQHF. In DNA form, the CDR3 reads TGTGCCAGCAGTTTAGATGGGGGGACTCAGCCCCAGCATTTT.

This clone was detected once. The rearrangement joins TRBV14 to TRBJ1-2; no firm D call. The length of the CDR3 is 15 residues. Trimming removed 3 bases from V and 8 bases from J, with 19 bases in between. Germline V gives CDR1 SGHDN, CDR2 FVKESK. CDR3 residues: CASSQRRVLGRGYTF. The CDR3 DNA reads as TGTGCCAGCAGCCAGCGGAGGGTGTTAGGGAGAGGCTACACCTTC. The full variable domain, its missing parts supplied by reference TRBV14 and TRBJ1-2, is EAGVTQFPSHSVIEKGQTVTLRCDPISGHDNLYWYRRVMGKEIKFLLHFVKESKQDESGMPNNRFLAERTGGTYSTLKVQPAELEDSGVYFCASSQRRVLGRGYTFGSGTRLTVV.

On this clone: The junction differs from germline at one of its ends, possibly a read error. This chain joins TRBV12-3 or TRBV12-4 and TRBJ1-1; 8 bases are shared with TRBD1. The CDR3 is 12 amino acids. The CDR3, as DNA: TGTGCCAGCAGTTTGGGACAGGTCCCCTTCATTTTT. It encodes CASSLGQVPFIF.

J is TRBJ1-1 and V is TRBV6-2 or TRBV6-3; 8 positions agree with TRBD1. This CDR3 contains 15 residues. Germline CDR1 and CDR2: MNHEY and SVGEGT. The V and J ends lost 5 bases and 1 base, in that order; junction bases with no gene match: 6. The CDR3 is CASSPWTGWNTEAFF. CDR3 coding DNA: TGTGCCAGCAGTCCGTGGACAGGGTGGAACACTGAAGCTTTCTTT.

The chain has TRBV5-1 and TRBJ1-5, with 7 bases aligning to TRBD1. The germline V gene has CDR1 SGHRS and CDR2 YFSETQ. V was pared by 4 bases and J by 3 bases, with 19 bases of the junction left unmatched. The CDR3 consists of 19 residues. The CDR3 DNA is TGCGCCAGCAGCCTCCCTAGGCAGGGGGGTTTGATTGACAATCAGCCCCAGCATTTT. It encodes CASSLPRQGGLIDNQPQHF.

Remarks on this clone: Other DNA sequences in this sample translate to the same CDR3. The J gene is TRBJ1-1, the V gene TRBV5-1; a possible D gene is TRBD1 (6 bases). From germline, CDR1 is SGHRS and CDR2 YFSETQ. Deletions cut 0 bases from V and 4 bases from J, with 13 bases between. This CDR3 is built from 15 residues. CDR3 in amino acids: CASSLEGRGATEAFF. The CDR3 coding sequence is TGCGCCAGCAGCTTGGAGGGCAGGGGTGCCACTGAAGCTTTCTTT. The variable domain in full, with the rest retrieved from reference TRBV5-1 and TRBJ1-1, is KAGVTQTPRYLIKTRGQQVTLSCSPISGHRSVSWYQQTPGQGLQFLFEYFSETQRNKGNFPGRFSGRQFSNSRSEMNVSTLELGDSALYLCASSLEGRGATEAFFGQGTRLTVV.

The chain recombines TRBV14 with TRBJ2-1; D is perhaps TRBD1 (5 bases). V was pared by 0 bases and J by 16 bases, with 16 bases between. The length of the CDR3 is 13 residues. CDR1 and CDR2 (germline): SGHDN, FVKESK. CDR3 protein: CASSQDGRGSQFF. The CDR3 nucleotides are TGTGCCAGCAGCCAAGATGGAAGGGGTTCCCAATTCTTC.

This sequence joins TRBV12-5 and TRBJ1-5; TRBD1 aligns across 7 bases. Germline V lookup: CDR1 LGHNT, CDR2 FRNRAP. Trimming at V came to 5 bases and at J to 3 bases, leaving 13 bases not matched to a gene. This CDR3 is built from 17 residues. The DNA for the CDR3 is TGTGCTAGTGGTCAATTCCCGGGACAGTTCTACAATCAGCCCCAGCATTTT. Translating gives CASGQFPGQFYNQPQHF.

The chain joins TRBV19 to TRBJ2-5, with 9 positions matching TRBD2. The germline gives CDR1 LNHDA, CDR2 SQIVND (reference sequence). Losses at the gene ends were 9 bases for V and 3 bases for J; bases not matched to a gene: 5. The CDR3 loop spans 13 amino acids. In DNA form, the CDR3 reads TGTGCCAGCACTAGCGGGCCTAAAGAGACCCAGTACTTC. Translation gives CASTSGPKETQYF. Full variable domain (outside the CDR3, taken from reference TRBV19 and TRBJ2-5): DGGITQSPKYLFRKEGQNVTLSCEQNLNHDAMYWYRQDPGQGLRLIYYSQIVNDFQKGDIAEGYSVSREKKESFPLTVTSAQKNPTAFYLCASTSGPKETQYFGPGTRLLVL.

In this sample, this clone turned up many times. The rearrangement joins TRBV5-4 to TRBJ2-7, with 8 bases that match TRBD2. CDR1 is SGHNT, CDR2 YYREEE, per germline (reference sequence). Trimming removed 2 bases from V and 0 bases from J; junction bases left unmatched: 4. The CDR3 spans 15 residues. The CDR3 loop is CASSFGGASSYEQYF. Here the CDR3 DNA reads TGTGCCAGCAGCTTCGGGGGGGCCTCCTCCTACGAGCAGTACTTC.

With regard to this clone: Other nucleotide sequences in the sample specify the same CDR3. This chain joins TRBV27 and TRBJ1-1; TRBD1 is a possible D gene (5 bases). Trimming pared 6 bases from V and 5 bases from J, leaving 7 bases between. Germline-derived CDR1 and CDR2 are MNHEY and SMNVEV (reference sequence). This CDR3 has 11 amino acids. The CDR3 DNA sequence: TGTGCCAGCAGCCGGGGGACTGAAGCTTTCTTT. This sequence encodes CASSRGTEAFF.

The rearrangement links TRBV3-1 (or the pseudogene TRBV3-2) to TRBJ2-1, with D maybe TRBD2 (5 bases). CDR3 length equals 13 residues. The ends were cut back, 1 base at V and 8 bases at J, with 9 bases in the middle. Per germline, CDR1 LGHDT and CDR2 YNNKEL (reference sequence). The CDR3 nucleotides read TGTGCCAGCAGCCAAGGGTACGGGGATGAGCAGTTCTTC. It encodes CASSQGYGDEQFF.

This rearrangement joins TRBV28 to TRBJ1-5; D unresolved. Trimming removed 2 bases at V and 4 bases at J, with 6 bases between. CDR1 and CDR2 from the germline V gene are MDHEN and SYDVKM. This CDR3 is 13 amino acids long. In DNA form, the CDR3 reads TGTGCCAGCAGTTTAAGCCTTAATCAGCCCCAGCATTTT. It is translated as CASSLSLNQPQHF.

The table lists this clone with a few counts. The V gene is TRBV27, the J gene TRBJ2-5, with a weak D call TRBD1 (7 bases). Germline V CDR1 and CDR2: MNHEY, SMNVEV (reference sequence). Trimming shortened V by 2 bases and J by 7 bases, and 11 bases separated the two germline ends. CDR3 size: 13 residues. CDR3 loop: CASSLNRGGTQYF. CDR3 DNA: TGTGCCAGCAGTTTAAACAGGGGAGGGACCCAGTACTTC.

J is TRBJ1-2 and V is TRBV5-4; TRBD1 matches 7 bases. V was pared by 1 base and J by 5 bases, with 5 bases of the junction left unmatched. The germline V gene has CDR1 SGHNT and CDR2 YYREEE (reference sequence). This CDR3 has 14 residues. The CDR3 DNA sequence: TGTGCCAGCAGCTTGAGCAGGGGGGAATATGGCTACACCTTC. Translation gives CASSLSRGEYGYTF.

This clone was seen once. The rearrangement links TRBV7-6 to TRBJ2-1, with 9 bases lining up with TRBD1. Germline V gives CDR1 SGHVS, CDR2 FNYEAQ. The CDR3 is made up of 15 amino acids. The V gene end was trimmed by 6 bases and the J gene end by 12 bases; junction bases not matched to a gene: 15. The CDR3 loop reads CASSSTGGQGRPQFF. Written as DNA, the CDR3 is TGTGCCAGCAGTTCTACAGGGGGCCAGGGGAGGCCGCAGTTCTTC. The full variable domain, its missing parts supplied by reference TRBV7-6 and TRBJ2-1, is GAGVSQSPRYKVTKRGQDVALRCDPISGHVSLYWYRQALGQGPEFLTYFNYEAQQDKSGLPNDRFSAERPEGSISTLTIQRTEQRDSAMYRCASSSTGGQGRPQFFGPGTRLTVL.